This TCR beta chain was sequenced for a study of blood T cell repertoires in COVID-19. Study in general: The origin of the acute and convalescent COVID-19 samples was the United States, Italy and Spain.

Germline V CDR1 and CDR2: SGHTA, FQGNSA. Unmatched junction bases numbered 4, after V lost 1 base and J lost 4 bases. This CDR3 is 16 amino acids long. In the authors' methods: By means of reference gene primer amplification, nucleated cell counts were estimated. Clones were sequenced by immunoSEQ multiplex PCR, and TCRdb holds only the in-frame ones, with some missing. The DNA was the basis for D and trimming; V, J and clone size are from that table. The sample includes nearly 110,000 clones, around 82% of them seen just once. The TCR was taken from a human donor in a cohort sampled during active COVID-19. The sequenced sample consisted of peripheral blood. The genes are TRBV7-2 and TRBJ2-1; 10 nucleotides line up with TRBD2. CDR3 sequence: CASSLGGLAFYNEQFF. The DNA of the CDR3 is TGTGCCAGCAGCTTAGGGGGACTAGCGTTTTACAATGAGCAGTTCTTC.